The clone carrying this T cell receptor beta chain was seen more than once but under ten times. These data come from a study of T cells in Graves' hyperthyroidism and ophthalmopathy. RNA transcripts gave rise to amplified TCR beta CDR3 regions. When the TCR CDR3 underwent first-round RT-PCR, the HTBI primer set was used. One entry per CDR3 protein results from TCRdb running MiXCR on the multiplex PCR reads. The table records 300,000 to 350,000 distinct CDR3 sequences, roughly 14% of them present only once. This CDR3 contains 13 residues. The V end was cut by 6 bases, the J end by 4 bases, with 9 bases between. Germline-derived CDR1 and CDR2 are ENHRY and SYGVKD.

Sequencing was carried out using blood. The sequence was obtained from a woman in her twenties or thirties with Graves' hyperthyroidism. This chain uses TRBV10-3 with TRBJ2-2; D gene unclear. CDR3 in amino acids: CAIRAAITGELFF. The DNA of the CDR3 is TGTGCCATCAGGGCAGCCATCACCGGGGAGCTGTTTTTT.